The subject of this entry is one TCR beta chain. This sample stems from a study of OX40 agonist ivuxolimab in advanced cancers. The CDR3 contains 13 residues. Germline assignment: CDR1 SEHNR and CDR2 FQNEAQ (reference sequence). The ends were cut back, 4 bases at V and 5 bases at J, with 9 bases in the middle. The method was immunoSEQ multiplex PCR; TCRdb's version includes in-frame clones alone and lacks a portion of them. Of around 79,000 clones detected, 80% to 90% appear once; the ten largest clones hold less than 5%. The sequence came from an adult with an advanced solid tumor such as melanoma, head and neck, liver or kidney cancer. Sequences were derived from CD4+ or CD8+ T cells sorted from blood, sampled in a trial of the OX40 agonist ivuxolimab. This rearrangement joins TRBV7-9 to TRBJ1-5, with a tentative D call TRBD1 (5 bases). The CDR3 here is CASSSQGDQPQHF. DNA of the CDR3: TGTGCCAGCAGCTCTCAGGGTGATCAGCCCCAGCATTTT.